What follows are 16 T cell receptor beta chains derived from one specimen sequenced in a study of blood T cells in healthy people across ages. Together with a sample-barcoded 5' primer, a J-beta primer mix was included in a second PCR lasting roughly 6 to 12 cycles. A single record per CDR3 protein comes from TCRdb applying MiXCR to the 5' RACE reads. The top ten clones hold 10% to 12% of a sample with some 1.6 million distinct CDR3 sequences, about 31% of them seen once. The sample comprised blood. All receptors derive from a woman aged 25 to 45 in good health.

This clonotype appeared a few times. This chain uses TRBV4-1 with TRBJ1-2, with TRBD1 as a possible D gene (6 bases). The CDR3 runs to 15 residues. Germline CDR1 reads MGHRA; CDR2 reads YSYEKL. V lost 2 bases and J lost 4, with 14 bases in between. The CDR3 is CASSQTPGESYGYTF. For the CDR3, the DNA is TGCGCCAGCAGCCAAACACCAGGGGAGTCCTATGGCTACACCTTC.

This sequence joins TRBV6-1 and TRBJ2-7, with D possibly being TRBD1 (5 bases). Germline loops: CDR1 MNHNS, CDR2 SASEGT. The CDR3 totals 16 residues. Trimming took off 8 bases at V and 6 bases at J, with 26 bases between the two ends. CDR3 residues: CASAVGLFRSGVEQYF. The CDR3 DNA reads TGTGCCAGCGCAGTGGGGCTTTTTAGGTCTGGTGTCGAGCAGTACTTC.

This rearrangement joins TRBV7-6 to TRBJ1-1; perhaps TRBD1 as D (5 bases). V was cut by 1 base and J by 0 bases, with 9 bases left in between. CDR1 is SGHVS, CDR2 FNYEAQ, per germline. The CDR3 has 15 amino acids. CDR3: CASSLVGRMNTEAFF. CDR3 nucleotides: TGTGCCAGCAGCTTAGTGGGACGGATGAACACTGAAGCTTTCTTT.

This clonotype was detected ten times or more. The V call is TRBV20-1, the J call TRBJ2-4; D ambiguous. CDR3 length: 14 amino acids. Germline CDR1 DFQATT, CDR2 SNEGSKA (reference sequence). With 6 bases removed from V and 0 bases from J, the gap between germline ends came to 12 bases. In nucleotides, the CDR3 is TGCAGTGCAGAGAACAGATTAGCCAAAAACATTCAGTACTTC. Translating it yields CSAENRLAKNIQYF.

This clonotype was seen a single time. The chain carries TRBV7-2 and TRBJ2-1; TRBD1 aligns across 8 bases. CDR3 length: 15 residues. CDR1 is SGHTA, CDR2 FQGNSA, per germline. The V segment lost 2 bases and the J segment 10 bases; nucleotides outside the gene matches: 10. CDR3 loop: CASSLRGQGGYEQFF. For the CDR3, the DNA is TGTGCCAGCAGCTTACGCGGACAGGGAGGCTACGAGCAGTTCTTC.

The table lists this clonotype with a few counts. This sequence joins TRBV3-1 and TRBJ2-2; tentative D call: TRBD1 (6 bases). With 0 bases removed from V and 0 bases from J, the gap between germline ends came to 14 bases. Per germline, CDR1 LGHDT and CDR2 YNNKEL (reference sequence). The CDR3 sequence is 18 residues long. CDR3 protein: CASSQDPGRGSNTGELFF. CDR3 in DNA: TGTGCCAGCAGCCAAGATCCCGGCAGGGGTTCGAACACCGGGGAGCTGTTTTTT.

V gene TRBV3-1 combines with J gene TRBJ1-4; possibly TRBD1 for D (6 bases). Germline V gives CDR1 LGHDT, CDR2 YNNKEL (reference sequence). The V end was cut by 1 base, the J end by 8 bases, with 14 bases between. The CDR3 runs 15 residues. The DNA for the CDR3 is TGTGCCAGCAGCCAAGCGGGCTCAGGGGTGGAAAAACTGTTTTTT. Translating gives CASSQAGSGVEKLFF.

This clonotype was seen only a few times. The chain joins TRBV7-9 to TRBJ1-2, with 7 bases aligning to TRBD1. The V segment lost 1 base and the J segment 7 bases; nucleotides outside the gene matches: 9. The CDR3 consists of 15 residues. Per germline, CDR1 SEHNR and CDR2 FQNEAQ (reference sequence). CDR3 protein: CASSLGQGGGGGYTF. The CDR3 coding sequence is TGTGCCAGCAGCTTAGGACAGGGAGGTGGTGGTGGCTACACCTTC.

The chain uses TRBV28 and TRBJ2-1; D unclear. The CDR3 spans 12 residues. V lost 3 bases and J 9 bases, leaving 9 bases between the germline ends. Germline V lookup: CDR1 MDHEN, CDR2 SYDVKM. In DNA, the CDR3 is TGTGCCAGCAGTTTGCACGGTGGTGAGCAGTTCTTC. It specifies CASSLHGGEQFF.

The chain joins TRBV6-2 or TRBV6-3 to TRBJ2-7; D may be TRBD2 (5 bases). There are 18 residues in the CDR3. V was clipped by 2 bases and J by 5 bases, with 25 bases between them. Germline V gene lookup returns CDR1 MNHEY and CDR2 SVGEGT. CDR3 in DNA: TGTGCCAGCAGTTACCCCCTCGATCGGGATATCGGGGTCCACGAGCAGTACTTC. It yields the protein CASSYPLDRDIGVHEQYF.

There are a few counts of this clonotype. The chain employs TRBV2 and TRBJ2-7; TRBD1 matches at 7 bases. The CDR3 has 15 amino acids. Germline V CDR1 and CDR2: SNHLY, FYNNEI. Trimming cost V 5 bases and J 0 bases; bases outside gene matches: 7. CDR3 residues: CASSTYRQGSYEQYF. The CDR3 region has the DNA TGTGCCAGCAGTACCTACCGACAGGGCTCCTACGAGCAGTACTTC.

The table lists this clonotype with a few counts. This chain connects TRBV3-1 to TRBJ2-1, with D perhaps matching TRBD2 (6 bases). V lost 3 bases and J lost 10, with 13 bases in between. Per germline, CDR1 LGHDT and CDR2 YNNKEL (reference sequence). This CDR3 has 13 amino acids. The CDR3 nucleotides are TGTGCCAGCAGCCACATTGGACTATGGGAGCAGTTCTTC. It specifies CASSHIGLWEQFF.

The V and J genes are TRBV7-2 and TRBJ2-7; 10 positions agree with TRBD2. Per the germline V gene, CDR1 is SGHTA and CDR2 is FQGNSA. The CDR3 length is 14 residues. Trimming took 5 bases from V and 4 from J; bases not matched to a gene: 5. The CDR3 here is CASSKLAGTYEQYF. The CDR3 nucleotides read TGTGCCAGCAGCAAACTAGCGGGGACTTACGAGCAGTACTTC.

This clonotype was found a few times. The CDR3, as DNA: TGTGCCAGCAGCTTCGGGCCAGCGGGAGGAACAGATACGCAGTATTTT. Translation gives CASSFGPAGGTDTQYF. The chain uses TRBV7-3 and TRBJ2-3, with 9 bases lining up with TRBD2. The CDR3 covers 16 residues. Germline V gene data show CDR1 as SGHTA and CDR2 as FQGTGA. V trimming: 3 bases; J trimming: 3 bases; junction bases outside the gene matches: 7.

This clonotype was found a few times. This chain connects TRBV6-1 to TRBJ2-5; D is undetermined. This CDR3 spans 14 amino acids. The germline gives CDR1 MNHNS, CDR2 SASEGT. Deletions cut 2 bases from V and 4 bases from J, with 11 bases between. In DNA, the CDR3 is TGTGCCAGCAGTGAACCAAGGAATGGAGAGACCCAGTACTTC. As protein: CASSEPRNGETQYF.

The chain employs TRBV4-1 and TRBJ2-3; D might be TRBD1 or TRBD2, each matching 5 bases. Trimming shortened V by 3 bases and J by 2 bases, and 18 bases separated the two germline ends. The CDR3 covers 17 residues. Germline CDR1 reads MGHRA; CDR2 reads YSYEKL. Here the CDR3 reads CASSQERDPPITDTQYF. For the CDR3, the DNA is TGCGCCAGCAGCCAGGAGAGGGACCCTCCTATCACAGATACGCAGTATTTT.